Listed below are T cell receptor beta chains from one sample, sequenced in a study of blood T cell repertoires in COVID-19. Repertoires were generated with immunoSEQ multiplex PCR, while TCRdb's copy carries only in-frame clones and drops some. The sample lists hundreds of thousands of clones, about four fifths occurring once. The source material was peripheral blood. The receptors come from a woman of 80 years or more with COVID-19, enrolled during active disease. CDR3s include the opening cysteine and the closing phenylalanine or tryptophan. Each record gives: clone size, J gene, V gene, D gene, CDR3 DNA, CDR3 protein. The D gene is left open where the match is weak. Clone size is shown for a subset of rows, as once, few, many or a class of expanded clone.

size: .
J: TRBJ1-4
V: TRBV27
D: .
DNA: TGTGCCAGCGGACTTCTGCTTGGAAAACTGTTTTTT
CDR3: CASGLLLGKLFF

size: once
J: TRBJ1-5
V: TRBV5-8
D: .
DNA: TGTGCCAGCAGATCAGGAACGTTCCATAGCAATCAGCCCCAGCATTTT
CDR3: CASRSGTFHSNQPQHF

size: .
J: TRBJ2-1
V: TRBV11-2
D: TRBD2
DNA: TGTGCCAGCAGCTCCGATAGCGGGAACTCCTACAATGAGCAGTTCTTC
CDR3: CASSSDSGNSYNEQFF

size: .
J: TRBJ1-1
V: TRBV4-2
D: .
DNA: TGTGCCAGCAGCCGAGACGGGGGTGGCACTGAAGCTTTCTTT
CDR3: CASSRDGGGTEAFF

size: .
J: TRBJ1-3
V: TRBV3-1/TRBV3-2
D: .
DNA: TGTGCCAGCAGCCAAGATCCGGGGACTGGAAACACCATATATTTT
CDR3: CASSQDPGTGNTIYF

size: .
J: TRBJ2-7
V: TRBV11-2
D: TRBD1
DNA: TGTGCCAGCAGCGCCCCGGGACAGGGGCACTACGAGCAGTACTTC
CDR3: CASSAPGQGHYEQYF

size: .
J: TRBJ2-3
V: TRBV18
D: TRBD2
DNA: TGTGCCAGCGCGGAACTAGCGGGAGGGGGCACAGATACGCAGTATTTT
CDR3: CASAELAGGGTDTQYF

size: .
J: TRBJ1-3
V: TRBV6-5
D: .
DNA: TGTGCCAGCAGTAACCGGAGGGGAAACACCATATATTTT
CDR3: CASSNRRGNTIYF

size: .
J: TRBJ1-5
V: TRBV19
D: TRBD1
DNA: TGTGCCAGTGACGCTCGGGACAGGGGGAACGATCAGCCCCAGCATTTT
CDR3: CASDARDRGNDQPQHF

size: .
J: TRBJ2-3
V: TRBV11-3
D: .
DNA: TGTGCCAGCAGCTTAGATGGGGGAGGAGATACGCAGTATTTT
CDR3: CASSLDGGGDTQYF

size: once
J: TRBJ1-1
V: TRBV7-9
D: .
DNA: TGTGCCAGCAGCTTAGCTAACAGAGAAGCTTTCTTT
CDR3: CASSLANREAFF

size: .
J: TRBJ1-1
V: TRBV2
D: .
DNA: TGTGCGGGGCAGGAGAACACTGAAGCTTTCTTT
CDR3: CAGQENTEAFF

size: .
J: TRBJ1-3
V: TRBV5-5
D: .
DNA: TGTGCCAGCAGCCAGGGGACTAACCCCGTGGGAAACACCATATATTTT
CDR3: CASSQGTNPVGNTIYF

size: .
J: TRBJ2-1
V: TRBV18
D: TRBD2
DNA: TGTGCCAGCTCACCCGGGGTAGCGGGAGGTGAGCAGTTCTTC
CDR3: CASSPGVAGGEQFF

size: .
J: TRBJ1-2
V: TRBV3-1/TRBV3-2
D: .
DNA: TGTGCCAGCAGCCCAGGGATAGGAGGCTACACCTTC
CDR3: CASSPGIGGYTF

size: .
J: TRBJ2-6
V: TRBV9
D: .
DNA: TGTGCCAGCAGCGCACAGGGAACTGGGGCCAACGTCCTGACTTTC
CDR3: CASSAQGTGANVLTF

size: .
J: TRBJ2-2
V: TRBV7-3
D: TRBD2
DNA: TGTGCCAGCAGCCGGACTAGCGGGAACACCGGGGAGCTGTTTTTT
CDR3: CASSRTSGNTGELFF